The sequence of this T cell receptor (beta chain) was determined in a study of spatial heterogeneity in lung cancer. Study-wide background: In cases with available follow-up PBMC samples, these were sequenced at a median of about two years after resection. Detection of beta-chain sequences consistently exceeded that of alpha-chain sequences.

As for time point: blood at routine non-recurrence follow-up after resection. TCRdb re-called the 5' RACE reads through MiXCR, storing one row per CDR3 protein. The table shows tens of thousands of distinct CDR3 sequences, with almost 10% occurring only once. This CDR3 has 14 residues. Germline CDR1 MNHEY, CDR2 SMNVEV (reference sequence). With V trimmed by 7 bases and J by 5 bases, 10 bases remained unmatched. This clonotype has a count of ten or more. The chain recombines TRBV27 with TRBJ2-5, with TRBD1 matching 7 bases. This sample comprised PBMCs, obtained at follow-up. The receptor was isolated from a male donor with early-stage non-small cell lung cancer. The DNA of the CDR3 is TGTGCCAGCACCAGAACAGGGGCAGGCGAGACCCAGTACTTC. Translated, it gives CASTRTGAGETQYF.